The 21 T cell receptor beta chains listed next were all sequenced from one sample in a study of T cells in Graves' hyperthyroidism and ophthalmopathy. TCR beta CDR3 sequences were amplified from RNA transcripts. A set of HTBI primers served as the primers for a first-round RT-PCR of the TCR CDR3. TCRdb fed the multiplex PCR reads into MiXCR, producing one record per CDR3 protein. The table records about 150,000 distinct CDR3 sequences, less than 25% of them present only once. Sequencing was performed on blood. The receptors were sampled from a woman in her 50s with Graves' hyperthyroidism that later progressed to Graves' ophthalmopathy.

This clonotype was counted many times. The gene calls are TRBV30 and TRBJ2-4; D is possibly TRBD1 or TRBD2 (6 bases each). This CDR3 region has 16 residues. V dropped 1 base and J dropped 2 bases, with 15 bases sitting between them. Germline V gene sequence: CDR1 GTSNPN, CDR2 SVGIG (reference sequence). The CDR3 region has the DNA TGTGCCTGGAGTGGGACGAGAGGGGGGACCAAAAACATTCAGTACTTC. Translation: CAWSGTRGGTKNIQYF.

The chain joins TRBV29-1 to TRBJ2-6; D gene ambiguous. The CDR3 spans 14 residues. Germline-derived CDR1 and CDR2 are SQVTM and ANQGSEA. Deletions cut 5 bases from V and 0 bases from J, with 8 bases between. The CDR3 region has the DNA TGCAGCGTTCAGGCCCCCTCTGGGGCCAACGTCCTGACTTTC. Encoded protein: CSVQAPSGANVLTF.

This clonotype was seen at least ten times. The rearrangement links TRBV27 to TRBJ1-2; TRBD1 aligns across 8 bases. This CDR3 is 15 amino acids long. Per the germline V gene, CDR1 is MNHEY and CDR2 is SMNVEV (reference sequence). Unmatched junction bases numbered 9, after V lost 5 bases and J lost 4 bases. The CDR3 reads CASSPSTGAVYGYTF. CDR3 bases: TGTGCCAGCAGTCCCTCGACAGGGGCGGTCTATGGCTACACCTTC.

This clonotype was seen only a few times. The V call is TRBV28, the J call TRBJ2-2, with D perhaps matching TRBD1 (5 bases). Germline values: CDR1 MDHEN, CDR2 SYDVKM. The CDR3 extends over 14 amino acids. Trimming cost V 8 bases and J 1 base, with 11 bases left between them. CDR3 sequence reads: CASGRTGNTGELFF. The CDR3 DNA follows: TGTGCCAGCGGCAGAACAGGGAACACCGGGGAGCTGTTTTTT.

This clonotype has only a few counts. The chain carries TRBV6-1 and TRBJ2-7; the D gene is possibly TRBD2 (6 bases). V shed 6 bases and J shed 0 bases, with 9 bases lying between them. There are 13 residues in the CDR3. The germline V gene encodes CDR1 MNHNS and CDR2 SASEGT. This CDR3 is CASRRGGSYEQYF. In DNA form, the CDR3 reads TGTGCCAGCAGGCGGGGAGGCTCCTACGAGCAGTACTTC.

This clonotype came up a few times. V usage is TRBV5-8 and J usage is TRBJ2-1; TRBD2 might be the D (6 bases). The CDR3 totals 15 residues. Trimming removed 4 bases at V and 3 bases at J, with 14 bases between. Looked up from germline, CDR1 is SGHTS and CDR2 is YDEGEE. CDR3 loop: CASSTYIGGYNEQFF. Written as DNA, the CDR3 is TGTGCCAGCAGCACTTACATCGGGGGCTACAATGAGCAGTTCTTC.

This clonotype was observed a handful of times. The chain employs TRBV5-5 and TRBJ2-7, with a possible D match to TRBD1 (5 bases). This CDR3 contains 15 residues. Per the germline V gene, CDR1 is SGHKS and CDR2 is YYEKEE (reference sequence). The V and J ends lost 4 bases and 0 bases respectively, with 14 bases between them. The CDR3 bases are TGTGCCAGCAGCCGAACGGACACCGGCTCCTACGAGCAGTACTTC. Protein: CASSRTDTGSYEQYF.

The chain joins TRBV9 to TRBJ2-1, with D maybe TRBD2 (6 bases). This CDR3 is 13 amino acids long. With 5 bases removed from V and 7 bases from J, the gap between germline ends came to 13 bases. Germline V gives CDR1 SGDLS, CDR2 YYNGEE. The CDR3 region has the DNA TGTGCCAGCAGTCGGGACTGGCGGAATGAGCAGTTCTTC. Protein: CASSRDWRNEQFF.

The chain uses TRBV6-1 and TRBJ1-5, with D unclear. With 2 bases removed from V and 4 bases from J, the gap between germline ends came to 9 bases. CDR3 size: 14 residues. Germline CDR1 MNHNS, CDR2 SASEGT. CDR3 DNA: TGTGCCAGCAGTGAATATAGAGGGAATCAGCCCCAGCATTTT. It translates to CASSEYRGNQPQHF.

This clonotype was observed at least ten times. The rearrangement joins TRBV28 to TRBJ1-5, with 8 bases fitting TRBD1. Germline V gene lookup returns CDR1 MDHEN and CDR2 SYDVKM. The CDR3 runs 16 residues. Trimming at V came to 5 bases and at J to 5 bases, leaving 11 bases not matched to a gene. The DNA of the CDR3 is TGTGCCAGCAGTCGCAGGGGGACAGGAAAAGATCAGCCCCAGCATTTT. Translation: CASSRRGTGKDQPQHF.

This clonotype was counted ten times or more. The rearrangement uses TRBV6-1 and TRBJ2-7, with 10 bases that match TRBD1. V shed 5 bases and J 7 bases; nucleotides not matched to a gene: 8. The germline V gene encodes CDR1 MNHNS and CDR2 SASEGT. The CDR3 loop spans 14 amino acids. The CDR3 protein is CASSPETGGEEQYF. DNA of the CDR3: TGTGCCAGCAGTCCGGAGACAGGGGGCGAAGAGCAGTACTTC.

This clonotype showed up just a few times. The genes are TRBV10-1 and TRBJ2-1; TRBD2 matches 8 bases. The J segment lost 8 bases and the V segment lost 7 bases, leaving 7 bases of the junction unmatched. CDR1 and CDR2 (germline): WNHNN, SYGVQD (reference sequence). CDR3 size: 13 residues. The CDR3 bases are TGCGCCAGCAAAGCGGGAGTTCTGGATGAGCAGTTCTTC. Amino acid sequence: CASKAGVLDEQFF.

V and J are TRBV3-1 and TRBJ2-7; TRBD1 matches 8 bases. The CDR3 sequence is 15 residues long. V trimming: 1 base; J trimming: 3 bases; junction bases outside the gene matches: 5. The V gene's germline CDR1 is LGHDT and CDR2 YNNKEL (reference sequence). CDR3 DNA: TGTGCCAGCAGCCAAGGACAGGGGCCCCTCTACGAGCAGTACTTC. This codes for CASSQGQGPLYEQYF.

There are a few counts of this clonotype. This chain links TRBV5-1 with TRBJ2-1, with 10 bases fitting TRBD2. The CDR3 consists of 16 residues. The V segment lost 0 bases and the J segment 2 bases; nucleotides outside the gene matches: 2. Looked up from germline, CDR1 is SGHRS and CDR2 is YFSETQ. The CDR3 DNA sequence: TGCGCCAGCAGCTTGGGGACTAGCGGACCCTACAATGAGCAGTTCTTC. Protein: CASSLGTSGPYNEQFF.

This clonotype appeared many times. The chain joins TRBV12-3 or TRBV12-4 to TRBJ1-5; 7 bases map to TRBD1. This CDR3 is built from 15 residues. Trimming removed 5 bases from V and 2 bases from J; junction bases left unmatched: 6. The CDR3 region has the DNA TGTGCCAGCAGTCCAAGAACAGGGGGCAATCAGCCCCAGCATTTT. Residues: CASSPRTGGNQPQHF.

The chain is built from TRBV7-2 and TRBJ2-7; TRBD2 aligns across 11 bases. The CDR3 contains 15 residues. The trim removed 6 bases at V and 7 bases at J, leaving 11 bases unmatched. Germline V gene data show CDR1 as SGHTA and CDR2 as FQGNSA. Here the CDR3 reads CASSSLTLAGDEQYF. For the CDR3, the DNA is TGTGCCAGCAGTTCACTTACACTAGCGGGGGATGAGCAGTACTTC. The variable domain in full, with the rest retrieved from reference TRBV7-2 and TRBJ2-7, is GAGVSQSPSNKVTEKGKDVELRCDPISGHTALYWYRQSLGQGLEFLIYFQGNSAPDKSGLPSDRFSAERTGGSVSTLTIQRTQQEDSAVYLCASSSLTLAGDEQYFGPGTRLTVT.

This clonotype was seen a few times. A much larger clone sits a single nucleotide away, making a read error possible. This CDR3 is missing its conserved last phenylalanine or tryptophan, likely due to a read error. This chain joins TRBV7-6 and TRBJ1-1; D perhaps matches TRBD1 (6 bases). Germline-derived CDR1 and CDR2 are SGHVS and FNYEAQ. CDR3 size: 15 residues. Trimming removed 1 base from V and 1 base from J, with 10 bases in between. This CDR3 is CASSLGKQGNTEAFS. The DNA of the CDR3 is TGTGCCAGCAGCTTAGGTAAACAGGGGAACACTGAAGCTTTCTCT.

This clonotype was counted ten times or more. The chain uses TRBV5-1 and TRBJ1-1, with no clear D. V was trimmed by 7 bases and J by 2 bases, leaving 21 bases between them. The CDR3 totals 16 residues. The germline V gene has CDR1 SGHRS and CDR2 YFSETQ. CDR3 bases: TGCGCCAGCGAGACGGGCAACCCGACGCGAAACACTGAAGCTTTCTTT. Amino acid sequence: CASETGNPTRNTEAFF. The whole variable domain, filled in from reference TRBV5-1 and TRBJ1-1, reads KAGVTQTPRYLIKTRGQQVTLSCSPISGHRSVSWYQQTPGQGLQFLFEYFSETQRNKGNFPGRFSGRQFSNSRSEMNVSTLELGDSALYLCASETGNPTRNTEAFFGQGTRLTVV.

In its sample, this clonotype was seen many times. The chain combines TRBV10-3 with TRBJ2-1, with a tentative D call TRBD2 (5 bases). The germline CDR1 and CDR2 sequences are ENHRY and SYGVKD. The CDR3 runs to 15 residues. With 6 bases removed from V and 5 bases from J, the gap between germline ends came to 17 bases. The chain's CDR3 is CAIRPAANANNEQFF. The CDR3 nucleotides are TGTGCCATCAGGCCAGCGGCAAACGCCAACAATGAGCAGTTCTTC.

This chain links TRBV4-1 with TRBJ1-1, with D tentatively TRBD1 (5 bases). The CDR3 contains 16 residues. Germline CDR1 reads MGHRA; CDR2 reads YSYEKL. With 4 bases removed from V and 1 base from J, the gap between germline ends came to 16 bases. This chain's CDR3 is CASSPLLSGANTEAFF. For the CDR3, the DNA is TGCGCCAGCAGCCCACTACTTAGTGGGGCGAACACTGAAGCTTTCTTT.

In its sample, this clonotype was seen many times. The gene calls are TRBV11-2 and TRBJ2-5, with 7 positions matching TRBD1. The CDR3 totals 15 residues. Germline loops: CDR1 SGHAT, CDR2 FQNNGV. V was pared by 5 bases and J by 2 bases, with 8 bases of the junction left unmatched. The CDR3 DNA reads TGTGCCAGCAGCAAAGACAGGGCGGTACAAGAGACCCAGTACTTC. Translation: CASSKDRAVQETQYF. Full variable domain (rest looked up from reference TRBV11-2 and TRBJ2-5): EAGVAQSPRYKIIEKRQSVAFWCNPISGHATLYWYQQILGQGPKLLIQFQNNGVVDDSQLPKDRFSAERLKGVDSTLKIQPAKLEDSAVYLCASSKDRAVQETQYFGPGTRLLVL.